This T cell receptor (beta chain) was obtained from a study of cytomegalovirus exposure and HLA in healthy donors. Germline V gene data show CDR1 as MNHEY and CDR2 as SVGAGI. CDR3 length: 14 residues. The V end lost 0 bases, the J end lost 3 bases, and 8 bases lay between the germline ends. The PCR was carried out with 60 Vbeta primers and 13 Jbeta primers. Sequencing used immunoSEQ multiplex PCR; TCRdb keeps in-frame clones, though not all of them. The sample has some 79,000 clones; 63% are singletons. Findings of the study overall: Follow-up analysis later connected one missense variant in DCLRE1C with trimming of TCR beta V- and J-genes. CMV serostatus was the sole immune exposure information available. Among donors in an Asian-associated ancestry cluster, a later analysis reportedly found fewer N-insertions than the roughly 680-donor mean.

As for this clone: Antigen unknown.

This clonotype was sampled from a woman aged 40 to 50 in good health and CMV-seropositive. V usage is TRBV6-5 and J usage is TRBJ1-1; maybe TRBD1 (5 bases). Sequencing used PBMCs. The DNA of the CDR3 is TGTGCCAGCAGTTACTCGGGGCAGGACACTGAAGCTTTCTTT. This gives the protein CASSYSGQDTEAFF.